The 8 T cell receptor beta chains reported below all come from one sample, sequenced in a study of cytomegalovirus exposure and HLA in healthy donors. It was with 60 Vbeta and 13 Jbeta primers that the PCR ran. Using immunoSEQ multiplex PCR, the repertoire was profiled, and TCRdb retains in-frame clones only, with some absent. The data show some 180,000 clones, about four fifths seen once. Sequenced input: PBMCs. The receptors originated from a male donor in good health and CMV-seronegative.

V gene TRBV28 combines with J gene TRBJ1-5; no clear D gene. Trimming took off 7 bases at V and 1 base at J, with 17 bases between the two ends. The CDR3 loop spans 16 amino acids. Germline CDR1 reads MDHEN; CDR2 reads SYDVKM. CDR3 in amino acids: CASTTGGGRSNQPQHF. For the CDR3, the DNA is TGTGCCAGCACTACGGGAGGCGGCCGGAGCAATCAGCCCCAGCATTTT.

The gene calls are TRBV10-3 and TRBJ2-7, with 7 bases lining up with TRBD1. Trimming removed 5 bases from V and 6 bases from J; junction bases left unmatched: 4. Germline V gene data show CDR1 as ENHRY and CDR2 as SYGVKD. The CDR3 covers 12 residues. The CDR3 protein is CAISRGGFEQYF. The CDR3 nucleotides read TGTGCCATCAGTCGAGGGGGCTTCGAGCAGTACTTC.

The rearrangement joins TRBV30 to TRBJ2-3; D is ambiguous. This CDR3 contains 15 residues. Deletions cut 3 bases from V and 1 base from J, with 14 bases between. CDR1 and CDR2 (germline): GTSNPN, SVGIG (reference sequence). CDR3 nucleotide sequence: TGTGCCTGGAGCCTTACACGATATGGCACAGATACGCAGTATTTT. Amino acids: CAWSLTRYGTDTQYF.

J is TRBJ1-1 and V is TRBV10-3; D may be TRBD1 (5 bases). The germline V gene encodes CDR1 ENHRY and CDR2 SYGVKD. Trimming stripped 7 bases from V and 4 bases from J, with 13 bases between. CDR3 length: 13 amino acids. CDR3: CAIKGQPVTEAFF. The CDR3 bases are TGTGCCATCAAGGGGCAGCCGGTCACTGAAGCTTTCTTT.

This clone appeared a single time. The chain recombines TRBV19 with TRBJ2-7; TRBD1 matches 8 bases. The CDR3 has 15 amino acids. V was clipped by 4 bases and J by 7 bases; unmatched bases: 12. CDR1 is LNHDA and CDR2 is SQIVND in the germline V gene (reference sequence). The chain's CDR3 is CASSKGQVEILEQYF. The CDR3 DNA follows: TGTGCCAGTAGTAAGGGACAGGTTGAGATACTTGAGCAGTACTTC.

The J gene is TRBJ1-3, the V gene TRBV5-4; tentatively, D is TRBD1 (6 bases). From germline, CDR1 is SGHNT and CDR2 YYREEE (reference sequence). The CDR3 loop spans 15 amino acids. Trimming pared 3 bases from V and 3 bases from J, leaving 13 bases between. CDR3 sequence reads: CASSSRGSGGNTIYF. The CDR3 DNA sequence: TGTGCCAGCAGCTCGAGGGGGTCGGGTGGAAACACCATATATTTT. Drawing the rest from reference TRBV5-4 and TRBJ1-3, the complete variable domain is ETGVTQSPTHLIKTRGQQVTLRCSSQSGHNTVSWYQQALGQGPQFIFQYYREEENGRGNFPPRFSGLQFPNYSSELNVNALELDDSALYLCASSSRGSGGNTIYFGEGSWLTVV.

The gene calls are TRBV7-9 and TRBJ2-1; 7 positions agree with TRBD2. The J segment lost 3 bases and the V segment lost 5 bases, leaving 7 bases of the junction unmatched. CDR1 and CDR2 from the germline V gene are SEHNR and FQNEAQ (reference sequence). CDR3 size: 15 residues. The CDR3 loop is CASSRRTSNYNEQFF. The CDR3 DNA is TGTGCCAGCAGCCGCAGGACTAGTAACTACAATGAGCAGTTCTTC.

A few counts support this clone. The chain is built from TRBV28 and TRBJ1-1; maybe TRBD1 (5 bases). There are 14 residues in the CDR3. Germline values: CDR1 MDHEN, CDR2 SYDVKM. Trimming shortened V by 4 bases and J by 3 bases, and 12 bases separated the two germline ends. This CDR3 reads CASSSPTGYTEAFF. The CDR3 region has the DNA TGTGCCAGCAGTTCGCCAACAGGATACACTGAAGCTTTCTTT.